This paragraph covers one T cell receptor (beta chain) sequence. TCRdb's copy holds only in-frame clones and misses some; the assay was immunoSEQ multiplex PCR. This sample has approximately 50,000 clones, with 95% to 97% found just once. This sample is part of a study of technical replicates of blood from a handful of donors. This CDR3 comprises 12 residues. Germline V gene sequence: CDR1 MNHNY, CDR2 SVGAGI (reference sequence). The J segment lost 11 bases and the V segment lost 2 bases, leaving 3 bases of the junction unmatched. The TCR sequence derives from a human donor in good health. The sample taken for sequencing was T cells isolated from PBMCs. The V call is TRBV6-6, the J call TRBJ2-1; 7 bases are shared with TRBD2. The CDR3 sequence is CASSYREEKQFF. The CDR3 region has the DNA TGTGCCAGCAGTTACCGGGAGGAGAAGCAGTTCTTC.